The sequence of this T cell receptor (beta chain) was determined in a study of response to subunit inactivated influenza vaccine. Trimming stripped 5 bases from V and 1 base from J, with 11 bases between. CDR3 length: 14 residues. Per germline, CDR1 MNHEY and CDR2 SMNVEV (reference sequence). There are many counts of this clonotype. One entry per CDR3 protein results from TCRdb running MiXCR on the RT-PCR reads. The sample includes under 200,000 distinct CDR3 sequences, about a tenth of them seen just once. The chain combines TRBV27 with TRBJ1-2; D is ambiguous. This receptor was taken from a man in his forties or fifties who received an inactivated influenza vaccine. Material: non-naive T cells sorted from PBMCs, obtained 40 to 50 days after vaccination. DNA of the CDR3: TGTGCCAGCAGTCCTAATGGGAATAACTATGGCTACACCTTC. Its translation is CASSPNGNNYGYTF.